This TCR beta chain emerged from a study of blood T cell repertoires in COVID-19 (dated by TCRdb to 2018 to 2021). Some background on the complete study: Samples from collaborators originated in the United States, Italy and Spain and spanned both the acute and convalescent phases of COVID-19. The prospective study material was composed of cDNA or gDNA derived from T cells, B-cell-depleted T cells, or PBMCs. Subjects who had been exposed to COVID-19, were actively infected with it, or had recovered from it provided the deeply sampled blood TCRbeta repertoires that made up the dataset. A freely available public database, intended as a resource for researchers studying the immune response to SARS-CoV-2, is where the repertoires were released. Samples came from the ongoing ImmuneRACE study (first 160 participants) plus 1,254 subjects from 6 global collaborators. The sample metadata nearly always contained a de-identified subject ID, COVID-19 status, age in years and sex. Where HLA class I and class II types were available, the types were taken from metadata supplied by the sample provider, not from assay-based typing. General study outcomes and caveats: The amount of clinical and demographic metadata varied by source and participant and was provided uncurated.

The immunoSEQ Assay, a bias-controlled multiplex PCR, was used to amplify TCRbeta CDR3 regions from genomic DNA. On the study's bioinformatics: The number of nucleated cells in each sample was estimated from the amplification of reference gene primers within the assay. Sequence reads were collapsed and filtered to measure the absolute abundance of every unique TCRbeta CDR3 rearrangement. For each sample, productive Simpson clonality was calculated by taking the square root of Simpson's diversity index across productive rearrangements. TCRdb took over this immuneACCESS table, retaining in-frame rearrangements with V and J assigned. Such tables are incomplete; in checked studies, under half of the missing clones stem from an unresolved V gene, and the remainder is unexplained. The V and J calls and clone size are taken from that table; D and trimming were inferred from the DNA. For this sample the table gives roughly 240,000 clones, of which approximately 85% were detected only once. The biggest ten clones account for roughly 2% of the sample.

With respect to this clone: The antigen it binds to is not known. Base qualities are missing; no much larger clone stands one base away.

The CDR3, from cysteine to phenylalanine, totals 13 residues. Of the read, only the CDR3 DNA is kept; its 39 bases are in frame from base 1. CDR1 and CDR2 were assigned from the germline V gene (reference sequence) as MNHEY and SMNVEV. Trimming takes 3 bases from V and 13 bases from J, and the germline ends sit 13 bases apart. Participants in the prospective study were aged roughly 18 to 100 years, lived in about two dozen United States geographic areas, and enrolled through a virtual design. Cohort assignment in the prospective study relied on participant-reported clinical history from a screening survey and a study questionnaire. Recovered participants in ImmuneRACE Cohort 3 were defined as having two consecutive negative NP/OP PCR tests, clearance from a healthcare professional, or resolution of symptoms. Mobile phlebotomists in the prospective study collected whole blood, serum and a nasopharyngeal or oropharyngeal swab from every participant. Participants in the prospective study had the option to provide additional blood draws and questionnaires over a roughly 2-month period. Prospective study blood samples were shipped either frozen or at room temperature before DNA extraction.

This sequence originates from a woman between 50 and 59 years old who had recovered from COVID-19. The sequencing sample was made of PBMCs or T cells enriched from blood (not recorded which). The chain is made from TRBV27 and TRBJ1-6; the best D guess is TRBD1, with 5 bases matching. This receptor has the CDR3 CASSFQTASPLHF. The sequenced DNA: TGTGCCAGCAGTTTTCAGACAGCCTCTCCCCTCCACTTT.